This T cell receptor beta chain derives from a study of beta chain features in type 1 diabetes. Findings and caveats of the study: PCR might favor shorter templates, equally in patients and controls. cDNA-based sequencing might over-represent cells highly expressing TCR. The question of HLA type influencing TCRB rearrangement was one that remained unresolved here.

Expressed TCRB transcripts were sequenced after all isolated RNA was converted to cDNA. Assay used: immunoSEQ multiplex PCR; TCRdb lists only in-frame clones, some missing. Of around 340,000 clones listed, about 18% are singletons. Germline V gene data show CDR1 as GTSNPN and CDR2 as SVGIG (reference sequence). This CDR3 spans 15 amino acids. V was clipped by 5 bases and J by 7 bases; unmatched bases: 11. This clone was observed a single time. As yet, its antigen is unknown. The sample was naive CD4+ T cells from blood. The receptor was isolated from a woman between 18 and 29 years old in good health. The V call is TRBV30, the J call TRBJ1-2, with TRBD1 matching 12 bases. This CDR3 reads CAWGQSGTGGRGYTF. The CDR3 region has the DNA TGTGCCTGGGGACAATCTGGGACAGGGGGCCGTGGCTACACCTTC.